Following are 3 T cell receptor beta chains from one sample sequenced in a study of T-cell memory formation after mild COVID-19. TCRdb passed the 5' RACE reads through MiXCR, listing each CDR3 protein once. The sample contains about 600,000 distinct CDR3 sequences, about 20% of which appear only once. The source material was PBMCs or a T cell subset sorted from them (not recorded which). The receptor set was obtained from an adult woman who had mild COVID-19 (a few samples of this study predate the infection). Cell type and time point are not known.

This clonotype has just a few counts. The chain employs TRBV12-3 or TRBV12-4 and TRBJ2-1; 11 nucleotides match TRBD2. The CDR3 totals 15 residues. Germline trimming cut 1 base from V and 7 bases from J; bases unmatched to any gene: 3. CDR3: CASSLGTSGLNEQFF. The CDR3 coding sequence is TGTGCCAGCAGTTTAGGGACTAGCGGGCTTAATGAGCAGTTCTTC.

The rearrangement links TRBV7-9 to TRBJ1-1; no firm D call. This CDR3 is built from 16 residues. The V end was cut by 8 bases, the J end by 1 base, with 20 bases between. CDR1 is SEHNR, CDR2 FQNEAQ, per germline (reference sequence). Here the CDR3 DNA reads TGTGCCAGCGGTTTTTCAAGTGTTGCGGAGAACACTGAAGCTTTCTTT. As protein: CASGFSSVAENTEAFF.

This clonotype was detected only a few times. The CDR3 DNA is TGTGCCAGCAGCCCCCTTCCGGGGGACCTCACCGGGGAGCTGTTTTTT. The encoded protein is CASSPLPGDLTGELFF. The chain is built from TRBV4-2 and TRBJ2-2; D may be TRBD2 (6 bases). V lost 4 bases and J lost 4, with 16 bases in between. The germline V gene has CDR1 LGHNA and CDR2 YNFKEQ. The CDR3 sequence is 16 residues long.